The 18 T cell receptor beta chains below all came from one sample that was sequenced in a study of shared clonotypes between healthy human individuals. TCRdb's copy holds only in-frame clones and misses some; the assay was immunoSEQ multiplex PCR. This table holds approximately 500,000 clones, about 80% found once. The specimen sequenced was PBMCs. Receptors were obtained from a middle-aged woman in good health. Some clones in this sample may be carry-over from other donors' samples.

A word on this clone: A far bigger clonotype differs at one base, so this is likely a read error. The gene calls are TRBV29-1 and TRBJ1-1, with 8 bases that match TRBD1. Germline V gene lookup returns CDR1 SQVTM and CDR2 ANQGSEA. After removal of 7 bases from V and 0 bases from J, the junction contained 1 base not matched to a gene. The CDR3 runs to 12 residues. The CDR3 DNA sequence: TGCAGCGGGGACAGGATGAACACTGAAGCTTTCTTT. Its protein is CSGDRMNTEAFF.

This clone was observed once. CDR3 coding DNA: TGTGCCAGCAGCTTGTCAGGAGGCATGCGGGAGACCCAGTACTTC. Residues: CASSLSGGMRETQYF. The chain joins TRBV5-4 to TRBJ2-5; maybe TRBD2 (5 bases). V was trimmed by 1 base and J by 5 bases, leaving 15 bases between them. Per germline, CDR1 SGHNT and CDR2 YYREEE (reference sequence). This CDR3 spans 15 amino acids. The variable domain in full, with the rest retrieved from reference TRBV5-4 and TRBJ2-5, is ETGVTQSPTHLIKTRGQQVTLRCSSQSGHNTVSWYQQALGQGPQFIFQYYREEENGRGNFPPRFSGLQFPNYSSELNVNALELDDSALYLCASSLSGGMRETQYFGPGTRLLVL.

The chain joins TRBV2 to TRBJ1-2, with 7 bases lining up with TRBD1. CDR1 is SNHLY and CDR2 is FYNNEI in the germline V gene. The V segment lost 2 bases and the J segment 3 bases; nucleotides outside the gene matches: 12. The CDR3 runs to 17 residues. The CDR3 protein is CASSERVWGGGDYGYTF. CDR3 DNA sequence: TGTGCCAGCAGTGAAAGGGTGTGGGGAGGGGGCGACTATGGCTACACCTTC.

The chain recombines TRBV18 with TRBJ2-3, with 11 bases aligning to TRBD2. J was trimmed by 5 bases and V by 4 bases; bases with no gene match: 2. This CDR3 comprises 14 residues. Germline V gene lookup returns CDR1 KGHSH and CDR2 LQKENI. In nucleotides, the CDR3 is TGTGCCAGCTCACAAACTAGCGGGAGAGATACGCAGTATTTT. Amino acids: CASSQTSGRDTQYF.

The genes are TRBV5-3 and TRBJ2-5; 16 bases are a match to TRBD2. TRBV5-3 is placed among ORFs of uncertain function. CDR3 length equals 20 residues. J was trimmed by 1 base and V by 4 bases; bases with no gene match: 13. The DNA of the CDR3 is TGTGCCAGAAGCGCCCGACCCGGGACTAGCGGGAGGGCATGCCAAGAGACCCAGTACTTC. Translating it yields CARSARPGTSGRACQETQYF.

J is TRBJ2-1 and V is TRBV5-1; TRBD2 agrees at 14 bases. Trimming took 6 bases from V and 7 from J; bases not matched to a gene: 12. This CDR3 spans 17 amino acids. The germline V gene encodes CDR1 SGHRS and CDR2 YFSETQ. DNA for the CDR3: TGCGCCAGCAACACAGGGAGACTAGCGGGAGGGAGTAATGAGCAGTTCTTC. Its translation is CASNTGRLAGGSNEQFF. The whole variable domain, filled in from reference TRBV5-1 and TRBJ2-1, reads KAGVTQTPRYLIKTRGQQVTLSCSPISGHRSVSWYQQTPGQGLQFLFEYFSETQRNKGNFPGRFSGRQFSNSRSEMNVSTLELGDSALYLCASNTGRLAGGSNEQFFGPGTRLTVL.

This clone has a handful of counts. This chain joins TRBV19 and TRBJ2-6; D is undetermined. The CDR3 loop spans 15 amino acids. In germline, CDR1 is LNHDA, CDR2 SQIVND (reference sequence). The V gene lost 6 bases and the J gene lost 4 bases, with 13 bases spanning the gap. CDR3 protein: CASSNIGEGANVLTF. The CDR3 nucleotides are TGTGCCAGTAGCAACATAGGCGAGGGGGCCAACGTCCTGACTTTC. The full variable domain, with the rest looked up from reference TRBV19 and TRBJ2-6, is DGGITQSPKYLFRKEGQNVTLSCEQNLNHDAMYWYRQDPGQGLRLIYYSQIVNDFQKGDIAEGYSVSREKKESFPLTVTSAQKNPTAFYLCASSNIGEGANVLTFGAGSRLTVL.

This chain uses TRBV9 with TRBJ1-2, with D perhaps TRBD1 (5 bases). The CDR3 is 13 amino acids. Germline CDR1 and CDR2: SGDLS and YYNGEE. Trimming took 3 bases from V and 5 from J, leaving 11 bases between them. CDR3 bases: TGTGCCAGCAGCGGGACAAGGACTTATGGCTACACCTTC. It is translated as CASSGTRTYGYTF.

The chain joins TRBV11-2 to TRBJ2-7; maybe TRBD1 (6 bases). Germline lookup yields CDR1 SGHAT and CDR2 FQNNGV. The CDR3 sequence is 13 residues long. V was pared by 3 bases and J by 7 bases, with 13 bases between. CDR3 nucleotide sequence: TGTGCCAGCAGCTTTATGGGGGCCTGGGAGCAGTACTTC. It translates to CASSFMGAWEQYF. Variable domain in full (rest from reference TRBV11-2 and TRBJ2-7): EAGVAQSPRYKIIEKRQSVAFWCNPISGHATLYWYQQILGQGPKLLIQFQNNGVVDDSQLPKDRFSAERLKGVDSTLKIQPAKLEDSAVYLCASSFMGAWEQYFGPGTRLTVT.

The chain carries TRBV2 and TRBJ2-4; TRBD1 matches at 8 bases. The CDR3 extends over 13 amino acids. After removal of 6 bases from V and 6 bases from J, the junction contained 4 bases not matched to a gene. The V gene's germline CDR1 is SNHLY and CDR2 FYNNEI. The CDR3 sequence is CASSRTGPNIQYF. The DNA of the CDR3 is TGTGCCAGCAGCCGGACAGGGCCAAACATTCAGTACTTC.

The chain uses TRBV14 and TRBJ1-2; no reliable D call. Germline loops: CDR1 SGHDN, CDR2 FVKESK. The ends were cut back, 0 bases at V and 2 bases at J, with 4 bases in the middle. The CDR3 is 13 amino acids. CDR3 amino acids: CASSQEQNYGYTF. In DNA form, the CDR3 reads TGTGCCAGCAGCCAAGAGCAGAACTATGGCTACACCTTC. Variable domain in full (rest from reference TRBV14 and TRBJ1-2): EAGVTQFPSHSVIEKGQTVTLRCDPISGHDNLYWYRRVMGKEIKFLLHFVKESKQDESGMPNNRFLAERTGGTYSTLKVQPAELEDSGVYFCASSQEQNYGYTFGSGTRLTVV.

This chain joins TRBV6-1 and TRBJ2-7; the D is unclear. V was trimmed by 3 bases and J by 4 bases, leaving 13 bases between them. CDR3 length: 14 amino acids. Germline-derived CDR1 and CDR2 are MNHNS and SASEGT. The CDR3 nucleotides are TGTGCCAGCAGTGAGTTAGCCGCAAGTTACGAGCAGTACTTC. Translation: CASSELAASYEQYF.

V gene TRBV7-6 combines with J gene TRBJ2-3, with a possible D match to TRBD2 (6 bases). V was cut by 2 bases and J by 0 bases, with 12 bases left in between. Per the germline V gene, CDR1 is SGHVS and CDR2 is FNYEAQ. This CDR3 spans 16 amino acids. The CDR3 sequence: CASSLSSGFSTDTQYF. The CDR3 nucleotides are TGTGCCAGCAGCTTATCCAGCGGGTTTAGCACAGATACGCAGTATTTT.

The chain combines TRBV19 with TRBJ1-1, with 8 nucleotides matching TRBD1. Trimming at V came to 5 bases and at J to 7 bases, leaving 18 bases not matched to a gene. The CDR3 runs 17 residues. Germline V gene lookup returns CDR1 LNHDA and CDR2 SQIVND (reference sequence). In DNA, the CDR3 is TGTGCCAGTAGTCCCCGATCGGGACAGGTGGGGAGGAATGAAGCTTTCTTT. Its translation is CASSPRSGQVGRNEAFF.

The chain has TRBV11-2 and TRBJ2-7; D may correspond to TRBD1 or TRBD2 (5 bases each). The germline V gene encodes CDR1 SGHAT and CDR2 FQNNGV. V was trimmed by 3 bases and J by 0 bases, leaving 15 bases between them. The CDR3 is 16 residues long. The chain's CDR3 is CASSFGAAFSSYEQYF. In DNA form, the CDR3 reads TGTGCCAGCAGCTTCGGGGCAGCTTTTAGCTCCTACGAGCAGTACTTC.

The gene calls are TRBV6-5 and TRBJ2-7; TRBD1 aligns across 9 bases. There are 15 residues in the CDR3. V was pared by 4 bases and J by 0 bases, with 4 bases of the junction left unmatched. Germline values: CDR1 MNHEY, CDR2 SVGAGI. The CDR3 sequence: CASSSATGGSYEQYF. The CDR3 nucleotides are TGTGCCAGCAGTTCCGCGACAGGGGGCTCCTACGAGCAGTACTTC.

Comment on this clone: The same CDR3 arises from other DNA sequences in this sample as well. In DNA, the CDR3 is TGCGCCAGCAGCTTGGGGGTTTACGAGCAGTACTTC. Encoded protein: CASSLGVYEQYF. The V and J genes are TRBV5-1 and TRBJ2-7; no clear D. V was shortened by 0 bases and J by 4 bases, with 5 bases between the two germline ends. From germline, CDR1 is SGHRS and CDR2 YFSETQ. This CDR3 has 12 amino acids.

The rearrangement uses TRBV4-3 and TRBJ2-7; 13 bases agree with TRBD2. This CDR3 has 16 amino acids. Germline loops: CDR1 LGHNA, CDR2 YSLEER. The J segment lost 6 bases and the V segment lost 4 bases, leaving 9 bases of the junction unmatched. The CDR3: CASSLLAGGPVREQYF. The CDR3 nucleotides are TGCGCCAGCAGCCTACTAGCGGGAGGGCCGGTCCGCGAGCAGTACTTC.